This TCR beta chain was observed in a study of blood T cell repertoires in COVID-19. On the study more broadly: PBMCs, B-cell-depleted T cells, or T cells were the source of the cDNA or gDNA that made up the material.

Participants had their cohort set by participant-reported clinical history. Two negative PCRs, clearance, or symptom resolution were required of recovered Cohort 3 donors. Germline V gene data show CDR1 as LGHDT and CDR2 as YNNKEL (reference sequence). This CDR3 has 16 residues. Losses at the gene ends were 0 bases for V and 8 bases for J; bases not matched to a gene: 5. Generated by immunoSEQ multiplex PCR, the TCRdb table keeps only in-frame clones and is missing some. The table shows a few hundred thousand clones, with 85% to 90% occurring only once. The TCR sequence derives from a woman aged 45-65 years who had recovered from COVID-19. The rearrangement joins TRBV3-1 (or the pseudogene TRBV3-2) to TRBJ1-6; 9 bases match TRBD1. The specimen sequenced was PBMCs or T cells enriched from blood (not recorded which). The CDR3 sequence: CASSQEPGQGYSPLHF. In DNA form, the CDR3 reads TGTGCCAGCAGCCAAGAGCCGGGACAGGGATATTCACCCCTCCACTTT.